The rows below give T cell receptor beta chains drawn from one sample of a study of OX40 agonist ivuxolimab in advanced cancers. The repertoire was sequenced with immunoSEQ multiplex PCR; TCRdb's copy has only in-frame clones and lacks some. The sample has 80,000 or so clones, less than 95% seen once; the top ten hold about 1.8%. The source material was CD4+ or CD8+ T cells sorted from blood, sampled in a trial of the OX40 agonist ivuxolimab. The receptors originated from an adult with an advanced solid tumor such as melanoma, head and neck, liver or kidney cancer. Each CDR3 is given with its conserved first and last residue. D genes are given only for firm matches. Part of the rows lack a size; the others show once, few, many or a class for expanded clones.

TRBD1	TRBV2	TRBJ1-2	.	CASNAGGIEYGYTF	TGTGCCAGCAATGCAGGGGGCATAGAATATGGCTACACCTTC
.	TRBV28	TRBJ2-4	.	CASSSHWAKNIQYF	TGTGCCAGCAGTTCGCACTGGGCCAAAAACATTCAGTACTTC
TRBD2	TRBV4-1	TRBJ2-1	.	CASSPSSGTNSYNEQFF	TGCGCCAGCAGCCCGTCCAGCGGGACTAACTCCTACAATGAGCAGTTCTTC
.	TRBV7-6	TRBJ2-5	.	CASSLGGTDQETQYF	TGTGCCAGCAGCTTAGGAGGGACGGATCAAGAGACCCAGTACTTC
TRBD1	TRBV5-1	TRBJ2-2	.	CASSLVLRGRGTGELFF	TGCGCCAGCAGCTTGGTTCTCAGGGGGCGTGGGACCGGGGAGCTGTTTTTT
TRBD1	TRBV7-9	TRBJ2-5	.	CASSQPDRGETQYF	TGTGCCAGCAGCCAACCTGACAGGGGAGAGACCCAGTACTTC
TRBD2	TRBV5-1	TRBJ2-3	once	CASSLIAGGEGDTQYF	TGCGCCAGCAGCTTGATAGCGGGAGGAGAGGGGGATACGCAGTATTTT
.	TRBV4-2	TRBJ2-7	.	CASSQGGLRSSYEQYF	TGTGCCAGCAGCCAAGGGGGACTTCGGAGCTCCTACGAGCAGTACTTC
.	TRBV11-2	TRBJ2-6	.	CASSEQGTNVLTF	TGTGCCAGCAGCGAACAGGGCACCAACGTCCTGACTTTC
.	TRBV4-1	TRBJ1-1	.	CASSPTGTGNTEAFF	TGCGCCAGCAGCCCAACCGGGACGGGGAACACTGAAGCTTTCTTT
.	TRBV28	TRBJ1-5	.	CATGEGLNQPQHF	TGTGCCACTGGGGAGGGCCTCAATCAGCCCCAGCATTTT
TRBD2	TRBV5-6	TRBJ2-1	.	CATTGTSVYNEQFF	TGTGCCACCACTGGGACTAGCGTATACAATGAGCAGTTCTTC
TRBD2	TRBV5-1	TRBJ2-7	.	CASSFSGRALEQYF	TGCGCCAGCAGCTTTAGCGGGAGGGCTCTCGAGCAGTACTTC
TRBD1	TRBV9	TRBJ2-7	.	CASSVVLGMPGQGEYEQYF	TGTGCCAGCAGCGTAGTTCTAGGGATGCCGGGACAGGGGGAATACGAGCAGTACTTC
TRBD2	TRBV11-2	TRBJ2-3	.	CASSLTSGESDTQYF	TGTGCCAGCAGCTTGACTAGCGGAGAATCAGATACGCAGTATTTT
TRBD2	TRBV6-5	TRBJ2-4	.	CASSYSLAGVFIQYF	TGTGCCAGCAGTTACAGCCTAGCGGGGGTTTTCATTCAGTACTTC
.	TRBV27	TRBJ1-1	.	CASSLFLGTEAFF	TGTGCCAGCAGTTTATTTCTGGGCACTGAAGCTTTCTTT
.	TRBV11-2	TRBJ2-3	.	CASSLGLSTDTQYF	TGTGCCAGCAGCTTAGGACTCTCCACAGATACGCAGTATTTT
TRBD1	TRBV19	TRBJ2-3	.	CASSPGTAADTQYF	TGTGCCAGTAGTCCAGGGACAGCCGCCGATACGCAGTATTTT
TRBD2	TRBV5-5	TRBJ2-7	.	CASTPRREGTTYEQYF	TGTGCCAGCACCCCCAGGCGGGAGGGTACAACCTACGAGCAGTACTTC
.	TRBV7-2	TRBJ2-3	.	CASSWRGRSSTDTQYF	TGTGCCAGCAGCTGGCGGGGACGATCTAGCACAGATACGCAGTATTTT
TRBD1	TRBV19	TRBJ2-1	.	CASSRGGQEFNEQFF	TGTGCCAGTAGTAGAGGCGGACAGGAGTTCAATGAGCAGTTCTTC
.	TRBV19	TRBJ2-4	.	CASSIEPDSNIQYF	TGTGCCAGTAGTATAGAGCCGGACAGTAACATTCAGTACTTC
TRBD1	TRBV28	TRBJ1-2	once	CASSPRDSRANYGYTF	TGTGCCAGCAGCCCCAGGGACAGCCGTGCTAACTATGGCTACACCTTC
.	TRBV13	TRBJ1-2	once	CASASGGLGYGYTF	TGTGCCAGCGCCTCCGGGGGGCTCGGCTATGGCTACACCTTC
.	TRBV11-3	TRBJ1-1	.	CASSLESSNTEAFF	TGTGCCAGCAGCTTAGAGAGTTCAAACACTGAAGCTTTCTTT
TRBD1	TRBV5-1	TRBJ1-1	.	CASSSPTGGTEAFF	TGCGCCAGCAGCTCTCCCACAGGGGGGACTGAAGCTTTCTTT
.	TRBV28	TRBJ2-3	.	CASSLDMTDTQYF	TGTGCCAGCAGTCTCGACATGACAGATACGCAGTATTTT
TRBD1	TRBV5-4	TRBJ2-6	.	CASDRDRASGANVLTF	TGTGCCAGCGACCGGGACAGGGCATCTGGGGCCAACGTCCTGACTTTC
.	TRBV18	TRBJ2-5	.	CASSSKRQTLVETQYF	TGTGCCAGCTCATCAAAAAGACAAACCTTGGTCGAGACCCAGTACTTC
.	TRBV6-1	TRBJ1-5	.	CASSRLYNQPQHF	TGTGCCAGCAGCAGACTTTATAATCAGCCCCAGCATTTT
TRBD1	TRBV19	TRBJ2-7	.	CASRSGQSATYEQYF	TGTGCCAGTAGATCGGGACAGTCGGCCACCTACGAGCAGTACTTC
TRBD2	TRBV28	TRBJ2-1	.	CASSSISGRSYNEQFF	TGTGCCAGCAGTTCAATTAGCGGGAGGTCCTACAATGAGCAGTTCTTC